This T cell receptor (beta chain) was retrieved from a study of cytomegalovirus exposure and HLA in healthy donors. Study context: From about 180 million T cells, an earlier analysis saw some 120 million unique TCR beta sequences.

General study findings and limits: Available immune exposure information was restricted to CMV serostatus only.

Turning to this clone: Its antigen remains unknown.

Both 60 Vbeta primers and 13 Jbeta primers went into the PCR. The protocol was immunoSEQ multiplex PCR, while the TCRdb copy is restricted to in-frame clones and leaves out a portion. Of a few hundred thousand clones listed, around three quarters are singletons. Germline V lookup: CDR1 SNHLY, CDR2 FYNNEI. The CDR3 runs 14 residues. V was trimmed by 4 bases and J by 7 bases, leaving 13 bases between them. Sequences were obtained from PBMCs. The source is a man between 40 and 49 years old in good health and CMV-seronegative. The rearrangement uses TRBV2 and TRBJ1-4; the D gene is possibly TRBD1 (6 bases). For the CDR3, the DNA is TGTGCCAGCAGTGCTCAGGGGAGAGGTGAAAAACTGTTTTTT. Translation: CASSAQGRGEKLFF.